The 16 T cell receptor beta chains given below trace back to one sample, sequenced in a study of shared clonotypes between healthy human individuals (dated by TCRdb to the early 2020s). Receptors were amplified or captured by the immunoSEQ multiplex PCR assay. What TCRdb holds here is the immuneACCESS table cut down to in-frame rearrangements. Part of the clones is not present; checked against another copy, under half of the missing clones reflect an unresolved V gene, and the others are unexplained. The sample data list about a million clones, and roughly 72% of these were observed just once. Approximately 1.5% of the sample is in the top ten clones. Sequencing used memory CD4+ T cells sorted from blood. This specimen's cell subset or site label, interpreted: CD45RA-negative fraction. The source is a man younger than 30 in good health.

Written as DNA, the CDR3 is TGTGCCAGCAGCCCGACAGGGGGCGACTACGAGCAGTACTTC. Its translation is CASSPTGGDYEQYF. The chain links TRBV6-1 to TRBJ2-7; 10 bases agree with TRBD1. The CDR3 length is 14 residues. In germline, CDR1 is MNHNS, CDR2 SASEGT. Trimming removed 6 bases from V and 3 bases from J; junction bases left unmatched: 5.

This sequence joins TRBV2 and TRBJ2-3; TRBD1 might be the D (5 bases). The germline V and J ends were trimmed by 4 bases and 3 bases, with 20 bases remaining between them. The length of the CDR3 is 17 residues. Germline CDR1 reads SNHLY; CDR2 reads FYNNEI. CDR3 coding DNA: TGTGCCAGCAGTGGGCGTTCTGGGGCGCGTAGGACAGATACGCAGTATTTT. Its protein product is CASSGRSGARRTDTQYF.

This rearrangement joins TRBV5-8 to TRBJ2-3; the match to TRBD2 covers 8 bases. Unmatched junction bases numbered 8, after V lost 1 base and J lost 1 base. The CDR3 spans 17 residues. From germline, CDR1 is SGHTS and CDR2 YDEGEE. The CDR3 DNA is TGTGCCAGCAGCTTGCCCAATAGCGGGAAGGGCACAGATACGCAGTATTTT. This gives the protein CASSLPNSGKGTDTQYF.

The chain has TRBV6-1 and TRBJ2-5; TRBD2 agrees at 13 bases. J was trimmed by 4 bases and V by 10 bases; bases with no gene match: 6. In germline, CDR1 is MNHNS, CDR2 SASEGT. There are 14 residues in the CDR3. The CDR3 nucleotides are TGTGCCATAACTAGCGGGGGGGCCAGAGAGACCCAGTACTTC. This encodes CAITSGGARETQYF.

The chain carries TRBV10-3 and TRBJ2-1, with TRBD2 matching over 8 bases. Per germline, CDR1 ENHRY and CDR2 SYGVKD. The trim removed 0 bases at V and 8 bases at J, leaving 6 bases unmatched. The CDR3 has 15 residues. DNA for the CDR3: TGTGCCATCAGTGAGTCGCTCGGGAGGGGCGATGAGCAGTTCTTC. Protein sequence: CAISESLGRGDEQFF.

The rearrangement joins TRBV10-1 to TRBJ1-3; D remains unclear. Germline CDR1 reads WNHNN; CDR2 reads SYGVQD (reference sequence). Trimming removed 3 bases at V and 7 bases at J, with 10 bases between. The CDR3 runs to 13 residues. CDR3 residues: CASSEDVGNTIYF. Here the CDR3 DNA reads TGCGCCAGCAGTGAAGACGTCGGGAACACCATATATTTT.

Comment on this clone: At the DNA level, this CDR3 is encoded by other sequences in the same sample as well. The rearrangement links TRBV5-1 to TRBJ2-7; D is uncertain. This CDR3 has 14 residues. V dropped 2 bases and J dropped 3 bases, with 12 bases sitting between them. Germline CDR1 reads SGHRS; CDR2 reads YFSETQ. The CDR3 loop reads CASSLEGFSYEQYF. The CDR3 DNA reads TGCGCCAGCAGCTTAGAAGGGTTTAGCTACGAGCAGTACTTC.

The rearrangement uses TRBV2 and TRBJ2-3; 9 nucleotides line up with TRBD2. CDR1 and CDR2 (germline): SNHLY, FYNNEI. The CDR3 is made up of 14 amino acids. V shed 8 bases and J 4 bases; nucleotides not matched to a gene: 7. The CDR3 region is CASRGGLAPDTQYF. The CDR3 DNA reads TGTGCCAGCCGGGGGGGACTAGCCCCAGATACGCAGTATTTT.

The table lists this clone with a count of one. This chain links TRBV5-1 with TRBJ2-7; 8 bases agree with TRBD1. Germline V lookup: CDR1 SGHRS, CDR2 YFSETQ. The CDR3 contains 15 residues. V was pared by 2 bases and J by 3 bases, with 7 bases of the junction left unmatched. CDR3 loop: CASSFRTGSYYEQYF. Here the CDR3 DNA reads TGCGCCAGCAGCTTCCGGACAGGGTCGTACTACGAGCAGTACTTC. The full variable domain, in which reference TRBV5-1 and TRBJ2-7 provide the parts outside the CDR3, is KAGVTQTPRYLIKTRGQQVTLSCSPISGHRSVSWYQQTPGQGLQFLFEYFSETQRNKGNFPGRFSGRQFSNSRSEMNVSTLELGDSALYLCASSFRTGSYYEQYFGPGTRLTVT.

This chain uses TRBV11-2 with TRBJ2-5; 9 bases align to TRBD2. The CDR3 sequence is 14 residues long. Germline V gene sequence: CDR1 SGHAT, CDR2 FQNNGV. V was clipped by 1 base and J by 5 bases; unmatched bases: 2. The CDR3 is CASSLGTSVETQYF. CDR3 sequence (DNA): TGTGCCAGCAGCTTAGGGACTAGCGTGGAGACCCAGTACTTC.

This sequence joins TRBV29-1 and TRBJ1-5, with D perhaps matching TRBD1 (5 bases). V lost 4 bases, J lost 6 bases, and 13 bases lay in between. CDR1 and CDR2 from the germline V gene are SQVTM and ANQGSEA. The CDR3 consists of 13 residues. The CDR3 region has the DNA TGCAGCGTTGGGCCCGGTGGGGGTCAGCCCCAGCATTTT. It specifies CSVGPGGGQPQHF.

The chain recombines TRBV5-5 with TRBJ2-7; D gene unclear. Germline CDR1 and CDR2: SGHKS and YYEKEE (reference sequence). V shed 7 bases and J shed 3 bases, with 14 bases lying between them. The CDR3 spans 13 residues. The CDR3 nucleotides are TGTGCCAGCTTCTCCCCCAGGAGCTACGAGCAGTACTTC. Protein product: CASFSPRSYEQYF.

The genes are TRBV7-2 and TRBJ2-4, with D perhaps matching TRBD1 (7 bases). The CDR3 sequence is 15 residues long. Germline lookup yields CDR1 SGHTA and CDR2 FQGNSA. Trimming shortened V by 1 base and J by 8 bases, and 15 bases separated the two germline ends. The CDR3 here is CASSLGGGGWDIQYF. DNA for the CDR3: TGTGCCAGCAGCTTAGGAGGAGGGGGCTGGGACATTCAGTACTTC.

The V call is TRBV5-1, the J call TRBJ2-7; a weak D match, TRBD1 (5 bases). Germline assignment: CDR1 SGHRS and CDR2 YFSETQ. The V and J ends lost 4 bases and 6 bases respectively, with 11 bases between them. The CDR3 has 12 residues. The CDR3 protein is CASSVLGPEQYF. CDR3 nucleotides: TGCGCCAGCAGCGTCTTGGGGCCCGAGCAGTACTTC.

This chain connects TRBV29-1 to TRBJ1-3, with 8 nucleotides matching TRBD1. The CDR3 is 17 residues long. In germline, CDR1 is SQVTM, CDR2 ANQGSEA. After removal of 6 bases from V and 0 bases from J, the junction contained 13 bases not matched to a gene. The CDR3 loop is CSVREGGTGLSGNTIYF. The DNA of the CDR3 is TGCAGCGTCCGAGAGGGCGGGACAGGACTCTCTGGAAACACCATATATTTT.

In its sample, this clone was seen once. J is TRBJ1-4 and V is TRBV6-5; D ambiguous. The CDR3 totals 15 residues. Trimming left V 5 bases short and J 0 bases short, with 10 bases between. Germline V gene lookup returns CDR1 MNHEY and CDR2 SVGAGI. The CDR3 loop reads CASSPPGATNEKLFF. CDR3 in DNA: TGTGCCAGCAGTCCCCCGGGAGCAACTAATGAAAAACTGTTTTTT.